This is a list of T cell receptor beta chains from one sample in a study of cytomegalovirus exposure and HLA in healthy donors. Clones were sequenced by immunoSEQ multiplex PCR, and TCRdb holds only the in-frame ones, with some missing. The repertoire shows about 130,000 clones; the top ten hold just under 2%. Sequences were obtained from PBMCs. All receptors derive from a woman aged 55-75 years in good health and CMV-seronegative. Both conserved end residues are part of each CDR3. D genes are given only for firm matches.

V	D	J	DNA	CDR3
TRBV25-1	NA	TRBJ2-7	TGTGCCAGCAGTGAATATGCGGTTGGCGAGCAGTACTTC	CASSEYAVGEQYF
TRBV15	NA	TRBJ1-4	TGTGCCACCAGCAGACAGGGGAATGAAAAACTGTTTTTT	CATSRQGNEKLFF
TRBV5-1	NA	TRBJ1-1	TGCGCCAGCAGACTGAAGCAGGGAATGAACACTGAAGCTTTCTTT	CASRLKQGMNTEAFF
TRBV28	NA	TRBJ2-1	TGTGCCAGCAGTCTTAGCCGGGAGCAGTTCTTC	CASSLSREQFF
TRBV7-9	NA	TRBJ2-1	TGTGCCAGCAGTTCGGGCGGGACCTCCCAAGGGTATGAGCAGTTCTTC	CASSSGGTSQGYEQFF
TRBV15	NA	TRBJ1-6	TGTGCCACCAGTTCCGCAGGGGATTCACCCCTCCACTTT	CATSSAGDSPLHF
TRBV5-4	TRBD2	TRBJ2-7	TGTGCCAGCAGCTCACTAGCGGGGGGCCTCTACGAGCAGTACTTC	CASSSLAGGLYEQYF
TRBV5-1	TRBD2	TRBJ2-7	TGCGCCAGCAGCTTGGGAACCGGGACTAGCGGGAGTATCAACGAGCAGTACTTC	CASSLGTGTSGSINEQYF
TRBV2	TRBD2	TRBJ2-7	TGTGCCAGCAGTGCTTTGACGGGAGGAGGAGCCGAGCAGTACTTC	CASSALTGGGAEQYF
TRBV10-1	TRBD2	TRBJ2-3	TGCGCCAGCAGTGAAGGCGGGAGTGATACGCAGTATTTT	CASSEGGSDTQYF
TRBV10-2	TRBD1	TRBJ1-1	TGCGCCAGCACCCTCCCCTCTGGAGGGGGCATGAACACTGAAGCTTTCTTT	CASTLPSGGGMNTEAFF
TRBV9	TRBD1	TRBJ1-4	TGTGCCAGCAGCGTAGGAACAGGGGTGAGAGAAAAACTGTTTTTT	CASSVGTGVREKLFF
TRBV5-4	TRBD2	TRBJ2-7	TGTGCCAGCAGCACGAGGACTAGCGGGAGCTACGAGCAGTACTTC	CASSTRTSGSYEQYF
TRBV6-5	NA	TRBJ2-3	TGTGCCAGCAGTAGGGGGGGCCCGCTTGGCCCGCAGTATTTT	CASSRGGPLGPQYF
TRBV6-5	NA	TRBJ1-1	TGTGCCAGCAGTTACTCGGAAGCCTTGGGAGCTGAAGCTTTCTTT	CASSYSEALGAEAFF
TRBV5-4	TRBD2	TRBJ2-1	TGTGCCAGCAGCTTGGGACTAGCGGGCAATGAGCAGTTCTTC	CASSLGLAGNEQFF
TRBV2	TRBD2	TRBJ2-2	TGTGCCAGCAGTAAACGTAGCGGGAGCAACACCGGGGAGCTGTTTTTT	CASSKRSGSNTGELFF
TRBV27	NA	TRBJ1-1	TGTGCCAGCAGTTTACAGGGAATGAACACTGAAGCTTTCTTT	CASSLQGMNTEAFF
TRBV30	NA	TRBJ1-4	TGTGCCTGGAGGACACGGGGAGCGGCTAATGAAAAACTGTTTTTT	CAWRTRGAANEKLFF
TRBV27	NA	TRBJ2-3	TGTGCCAGCAGTTTCACAGGGAGAACAGATACGCAGTATTTT	CASSFTGRTDTQYF
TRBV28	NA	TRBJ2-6	TGTGCCAGCGAGCGCTCTGGGGCCAACGTCCTGACTTTC	CASERSGANVLTF
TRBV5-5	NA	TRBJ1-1	TGTGCCAGCAGCTTGGCGGCAGGATTAACGAACACTGAAGCTTTCTTT	CASSLAAGLTNTEAFF
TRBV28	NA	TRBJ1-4	TGTGCCAGCAGTCTACAGAATGAAAAACTGTTTTTT	CASSLQNEKLFF
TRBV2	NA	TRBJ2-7	TGTGCCAGCAGTGGTGTAGCCTACGAGCAGTACTTC	CASSGVAYEQYF
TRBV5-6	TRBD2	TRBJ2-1	TGTGCCAGCGGTCTAGCGGGGGAAGCGAAGCAGTTCTTC	CASGLAGEAKQFF
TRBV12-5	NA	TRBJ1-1	TGTGCTAGTGCCCCTCCCCAGGGTAGTACTGAAGCTTTCTTT	CASAPPQGSTEAFF
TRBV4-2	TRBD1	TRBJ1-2	TGTGCCAGCGGATTGGGGGGACAGGCAGTCCCTTATGGCTACACCTTC	CASGLGGQAVPYGYTF
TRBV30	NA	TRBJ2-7	TGTGCCTGTGAGGGGGACACCTACGAGCAGTACTTC	CACEGDTYEQYF
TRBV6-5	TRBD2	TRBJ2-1	TGTGCCAGCAGTTACGGGGGACTAGCGGGATGGGAGCAGTTCTTC	CASSYGGLAGWEQFF
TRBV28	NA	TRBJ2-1	TGTGCCAGCAGCTCAGTAACTAGCTCCTACAATGAGCAGTTCTTC	CASSSVTSSYNEQFF
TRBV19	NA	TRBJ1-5	TGTGCCAGTAGTCCGACAGGAAATAGCAATCAGCCCCAGCATTTT	CASSPTGNSNQPQHF
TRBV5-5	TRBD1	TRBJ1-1	TGTGCCAGCAGTTTGACAGGGGGCTCAACTGAAGCTTTCTTT	CASSLTGGSTEAFF
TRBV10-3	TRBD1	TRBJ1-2	TGTGCCATCACCGCGGTAGGGGGCGGTGGCTACACCTTC	CAITAVGGGGYTF
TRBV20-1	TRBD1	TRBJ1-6	TGCAGTGCTAGAGTTATTCCGGGACAGGCTTTT	CSARVIPGQAF
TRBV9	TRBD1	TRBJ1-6	TGTGCCAGCAGCGCCGACAGGGGAGCCTATAATTCACCCCTCCACTTT	CASSADRGAYNSPLHF
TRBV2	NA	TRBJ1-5	TGTGCCAGCAAACCAGGGGACAATGGCAATCAGCCCCAGCATTTT	CASKPGDNGNQPQHF
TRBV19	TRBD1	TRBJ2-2	TGTGCCAGCCGACGACAGGGAAACACCGGGGAGCTGTTTTTT	CASRRQGNTGELFF
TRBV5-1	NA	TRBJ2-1	TGCGCCAGCAGCTTATCGATGGGGCGGGACTTCTTTAATGAGCAGTTCTTC	CASSLSMGRDFFNEQFF
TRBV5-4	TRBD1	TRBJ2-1	TGTGCCAGCAGCTTTGGGGACAGGTGGGCCCATGAGCAGTTCTTC	CASSFGDRWAHEQFF
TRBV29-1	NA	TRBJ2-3	TGCAGCGTTGAAGGTGCGGGAAGTTTGAATACGCAGTATTTT	CSVEGAGSLNTQYF
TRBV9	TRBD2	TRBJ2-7	TGTGCCAGCAGCGTAGAACTAGCGGGAACTTACGAGCAGTACTTC	CASSVELAGTYEQYF
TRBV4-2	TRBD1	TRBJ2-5	TGTGCCAGCAGGGGACAGGGGATCCAAGAGACCCAGTACTTC	CASRGQGIQETQYF
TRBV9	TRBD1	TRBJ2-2	TGTGCCAGCAGCCGGACAGGGGAATACACCGGGGAGCTGTTTTTT	CASSRTGEYTGELFF
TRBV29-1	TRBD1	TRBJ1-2	TGCAGCGTGAACGGGGTGGGACAGGACAATTCTTATGGCTACACCTTC	CSVNGVGQDNSYGYTF
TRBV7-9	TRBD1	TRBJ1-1	TGTGCCAGCAGCGGAGACAGGGGGCGAGGGAACACTGAAGCTTTCTTT	CASSGDRGRGNTEAFF
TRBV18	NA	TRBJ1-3	TGTGCCAGCTCACCACGCTCAGTCTCAAGCTCTGGAAACACCATATATTTT	CASSPRSVSSSGNTIYF
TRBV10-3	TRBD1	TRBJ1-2	TGTGCCATCAGTGAGCGACAGGGGAAGTATGGCTACACCTTC	CAISERQGKYGYTF
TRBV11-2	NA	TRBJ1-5	TGTGCCAGCAGGGATAGGGGCGGCGGCCAGCCCCAGCATTTT	CASRDRGGGQPQHF
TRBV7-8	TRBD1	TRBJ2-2	TGTGCCAGCAGCCTGGACAGGGGTTGGGCCGGGGAGCTGTTTTTT	CASSLDRGWAGELFF
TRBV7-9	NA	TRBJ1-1	TGTGCCAGCAGCAGCTTAAAAAGGGGCGCAACTGAAGCTTTCTTT	CASSSLKRGATEAFF